The clone carrying this T cell receptor beta chain has only a few counts. Its matching antigen is unknown. The sample is drawn from a study of cytomegalovirus exposure and HLA in healthy donors. 60 Vbeta and 13 Jbeta primers were used in PCR. The data were produced by immunoSEQ multiplex PCR, yet TCRdb's version contains in-frame clones alone and is incomplete. The data hold about 180,000 clones, with 80% observed a single time. Germline values: CDR1 SGHKS, CDR2 YYEKEE (reference sequence). This CDR3 comprises 13 residues. V trimming: 4 bases; J trimming: 7 bases; junction bases outside the gene matches: 7. Notes on the study in general: A later analysis revealed that TCR association rates differed between HLA loci, peaking at DRB1 and bottoming out at HLA-C. The investigators catalogued 164 TCR beta chains as cytomegalovirus-associated. In a later analysis, common viral pathogens appeared linked to several of the most significant clusters.

Specimen: PBMCs. V and J are TRBV5-5 and TRBJ1-1, with TRBD1 matching 7 bases. The clonotype was recovered from a man between 35 and 55 years old in good health and CMV-seronegative. CDR3 DNA: TGTGCCAGCAGCAGGCTACAGGGGAATGAAGCTTTCTTT. It is translated as CASSRLQGNEAFF.